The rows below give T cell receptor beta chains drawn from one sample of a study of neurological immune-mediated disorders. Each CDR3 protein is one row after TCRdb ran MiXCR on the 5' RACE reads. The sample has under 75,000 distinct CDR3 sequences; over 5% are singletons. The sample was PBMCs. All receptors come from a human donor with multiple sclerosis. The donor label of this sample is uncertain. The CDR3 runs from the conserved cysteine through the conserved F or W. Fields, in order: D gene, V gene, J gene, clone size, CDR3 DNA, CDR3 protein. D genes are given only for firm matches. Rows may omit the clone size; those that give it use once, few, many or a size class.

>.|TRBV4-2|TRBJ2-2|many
TGTGCCAGCAGCCCATGGGACCCCGCGAACACCGGGGAGCTGTTTTTT
CASSPWDPANTGELFF
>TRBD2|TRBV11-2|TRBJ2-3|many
TGTGCCAGCAGCATTCGGCTAGCGGGCACTAGCACAGATACGCAGTATTTT
CASSIRLAGTSTDTQYF
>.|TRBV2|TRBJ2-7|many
TGTGCCAGCAGTATGACAGTGTTGGGCTACGAGCAGTACTTC
CASSMTVLGYEQYF
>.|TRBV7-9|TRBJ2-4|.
TGTGCCAGCAGTACTCACCGGGACGGTAAAAACATTCAGTACTTC
CASSTHRDGKNIQYF
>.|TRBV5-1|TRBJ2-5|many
TGCGCCAGCAGTTCAACTGCTAAAAGAGAGACCCAGTACTTC
CASSSTAKRETQYF
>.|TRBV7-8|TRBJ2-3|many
TGTGCCAGCAGCTCCCGGGACCCGAGGGTCATGGATACGCAGTATTTT
CASSSRDPRVMDTQYF
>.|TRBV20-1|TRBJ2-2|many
TGCAGTGCGCGCCGGAGGGGGGCGCGGACCGGGGAGCTGTTTTTT
CSARRRGARTGELFF
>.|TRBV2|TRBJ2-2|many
TGTGCCAGCAGTGAACTGAACAGGGCCGGGGAGCTGTTTTTT
CASSELNRAGELFF
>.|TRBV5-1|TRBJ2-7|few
TGCGCCAGCAGCTCCCGGGACGCACCCTACGAGCAGTACTTC
CASSSRDAPYEQYF
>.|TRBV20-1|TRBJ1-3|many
TGCAGTGCTAGACACCCGAGAGTGGGCACCATATATTTT
CSARHPRVGTIYF
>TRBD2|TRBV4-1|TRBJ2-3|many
TGCGCCAGCAGCCAAGGGGGCGGGGGGGCCATAGATACGCAGTATTTT
CASSQGGGGAIDTQYF
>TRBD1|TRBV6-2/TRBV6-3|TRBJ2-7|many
TGTGCCAGCAGTTACCTGACAGGGAGACAGTACTTC
CASSYLTGRQYF
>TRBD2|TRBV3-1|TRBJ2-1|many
TGTGCCAGCAGCCGGCGGCGGGGGGGTTTTTATGAGCAGTTCTTC
CASSRRRGGFYEQFF
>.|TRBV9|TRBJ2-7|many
TGTGCCAGCAGCGTAGGAGGGGGGATCACCTACGAGCAGTACTTC
CASSVGGGITYEQYF
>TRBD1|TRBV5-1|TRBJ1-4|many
TGCGCCAGCAGCCGATCGGCACAGGGGCTAAATGAAAAACTGTTTTTT
CASSRSAQGLNEKLFF